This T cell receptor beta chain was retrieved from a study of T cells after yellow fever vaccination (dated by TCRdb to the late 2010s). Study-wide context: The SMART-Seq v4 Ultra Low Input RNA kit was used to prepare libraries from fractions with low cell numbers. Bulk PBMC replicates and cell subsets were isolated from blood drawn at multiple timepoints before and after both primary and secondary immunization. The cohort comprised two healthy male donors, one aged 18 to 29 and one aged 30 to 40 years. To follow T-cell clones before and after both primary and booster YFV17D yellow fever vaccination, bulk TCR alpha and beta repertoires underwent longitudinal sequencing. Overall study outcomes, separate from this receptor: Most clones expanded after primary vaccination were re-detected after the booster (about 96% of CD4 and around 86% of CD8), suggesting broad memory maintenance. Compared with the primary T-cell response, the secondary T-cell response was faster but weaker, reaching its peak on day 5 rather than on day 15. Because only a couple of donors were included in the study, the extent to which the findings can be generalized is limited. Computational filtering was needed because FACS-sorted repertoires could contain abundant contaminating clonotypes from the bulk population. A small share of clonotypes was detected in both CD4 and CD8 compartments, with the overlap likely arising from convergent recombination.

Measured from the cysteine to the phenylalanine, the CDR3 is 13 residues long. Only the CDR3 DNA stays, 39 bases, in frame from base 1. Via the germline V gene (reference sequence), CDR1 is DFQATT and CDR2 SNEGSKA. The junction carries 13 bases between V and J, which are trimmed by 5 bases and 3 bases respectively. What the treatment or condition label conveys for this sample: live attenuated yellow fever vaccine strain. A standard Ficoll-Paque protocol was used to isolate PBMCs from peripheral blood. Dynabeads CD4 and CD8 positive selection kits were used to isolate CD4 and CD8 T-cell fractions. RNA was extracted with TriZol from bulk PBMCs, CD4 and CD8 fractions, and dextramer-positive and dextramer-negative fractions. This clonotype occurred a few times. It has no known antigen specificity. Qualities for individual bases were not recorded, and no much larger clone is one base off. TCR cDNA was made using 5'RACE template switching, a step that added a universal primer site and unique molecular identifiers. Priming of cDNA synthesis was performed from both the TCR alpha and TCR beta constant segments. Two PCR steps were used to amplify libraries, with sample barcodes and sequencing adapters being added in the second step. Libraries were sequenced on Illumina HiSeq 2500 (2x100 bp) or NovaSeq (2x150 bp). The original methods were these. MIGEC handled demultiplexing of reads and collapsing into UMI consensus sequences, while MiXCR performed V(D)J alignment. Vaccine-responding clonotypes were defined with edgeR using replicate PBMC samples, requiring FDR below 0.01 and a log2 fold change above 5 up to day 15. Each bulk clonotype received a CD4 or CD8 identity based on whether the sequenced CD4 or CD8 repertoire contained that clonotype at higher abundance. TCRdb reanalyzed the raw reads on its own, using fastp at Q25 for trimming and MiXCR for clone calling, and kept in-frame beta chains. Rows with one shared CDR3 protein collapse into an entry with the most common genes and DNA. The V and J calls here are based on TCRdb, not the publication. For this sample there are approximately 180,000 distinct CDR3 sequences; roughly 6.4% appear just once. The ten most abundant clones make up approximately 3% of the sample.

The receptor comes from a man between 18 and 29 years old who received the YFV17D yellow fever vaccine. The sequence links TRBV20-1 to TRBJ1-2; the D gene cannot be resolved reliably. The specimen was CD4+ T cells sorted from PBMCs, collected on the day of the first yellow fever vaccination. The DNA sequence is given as TGCAGTGCTTCGGGCCAAATCTACTATGGCTACACCTTC. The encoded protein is CSASGQIYYGYTF.